Shown below are 20 T cell receptor beta chains from a single sample sequenced in a study of response to subunit inactivated influenza vaccine. A single record per CDR3 protein comes from TCRdb applying MiXCR to the RT-PCR reads. This sample yields 860,000 or so distinct CDR3 sequences, of which approximately 21% are seen a single time; around 9.6% belongs to the top ten. Sample: PBMCs from blood, taken about 5 days after vaccination. These receptors originate from a man aged 45-60 years who received an inactivated influenza vaccine.

This clonotype was recorded at least ten times. The chain carries TRBV12-3 or TRBV12-4 and TRBJ2-2; 7 nucleotides align to TRBD1. This CDR3 is built from 14 residues. The V segment lost 6 bases and the J segment 5 bases; nucleotides outside the gene matches: 6. CDR3 region: CASSRQGATGELFF. The CDR3 DNA follows: TGTGCCAGCAGCCGACAGGGTGCGACCGGGGAGCTGTTTTTT.

The genes are TRBV20-1 and TRBJ2-1, with 11 bases fitting TRBD2. Germline CDR1 is DFQATT and CDR2 is SNEGSKA (reference sequence). This CDR3 has 15 residues. V was pared by 4 bases and J by 2 bases, with 4 bases of the junction left unmatched. CDR3 sequence: CSAIPSGGPYNEQFF. In DNA form, the CDR3 reads TGCAGTGCTATTCCTAGCGGGGGGCCCTACAATGAGCAGTTCTTC.

This clonotype occurred a few times. The chain is built from TRBV6-1 and TRBJ2-2; D possibly corresponds to TRBD1 (6 bases). The CDR3 totals 15 residues. The V gene lost 6 bases and the J gene lost 0 bases, with 11 bases spanning the gap. Germline CDR1 and CDR2: MNHNS and SASEGT. The CDR3 nucleotides read TGTGCCAGCAGCCGGACAGAGACGAACACCGGGGAGCTGTTTTTT. It specifies CASSRTETNTGELFF.

The V and J genes are TRBV11-2 and TRBJ2-7, with 8 bases lining up with TRBD1. There are 14 residues in the CDR3. V trimming: 6 bases; J trimming: 5 bases; junction bases outside the gene matches: 9. Germline V gene lookup returns CDR1 SGHAT and CDR2 FQNNGV. Here the CDR3 reads CASRDRGSFDEQYF. CDR3 in DNA: TGTGCCAGCAGAGACAGGGGTAGTTTCGACGAGCAGTACTTC.

V usage is TRBV4-1 and J usage is TRBJ1-4; perhaps TRBD1 as D (5 bases). Germline CDR1 and CDR2: MGHRA and YSYEKL. The CDR3 spans 16 residues. Trimming took off 0 bases at V and 6 bases at J, with 14 bases between the two ends. The CDR3 loop reads CASSQDGGAGDEKLFF. The DNA of the CDR3 is TGCGCCAGCAGCCAAGATGGAGGGGCTGGGGATGAAAAACTGTTTTTT.

This clonotype appeared a few times. The rearrangement joins TRBV7-8 to TRBJ1-2; a weak D match, TRBD1 (5 bases). The V gene's germline CDR1 is SGHVS and CDR2 FQNEAQ. V was trimmed by 1 base and J by 4 bases, leaving 10 bases between them. CDR3 size: 14 residues. The CDR3 region has the DNA TGTGCCAGCAGCTTAGTAGGGGACTCCTATGGCTACACCTTC. Encoded protein: CASSLVGDSYGYTF.

The chain joins TRBV2 to TRBJ2-6, with a weak D call TRBD1 (6 bases). This CDR3 contains 15 residues. The ends were cut back, 7 bases at V and 5 bases at J, with 15 bases in the middle. The germline V gene has CDR1 SNHLY and CDR2 FYNNEI. The CDR3 DNA sequence: TGTGCCAGCACCATTGGACAGCGGTGGGCCAACGTCCTGACTTTC. It yields the protein CASTIGQRWANVLTF.

V gene TRBV25-1 combines with J gene TRBJ2-3; 8 bases are shared with TRBD2. The germline V gene has CDR1 MGHDK and CDR2 SYGVNS. The CDR3 runs to 15 residues. Trimming cost V 6 bases and J 4 bases; bases outside gene matches: 9. For the CDR3, the DNA is TGTGCCAGCAGCCGCCCCAGCGGGGGTTCAGATACGCAGTATTTT. Residues: CASSRPSGGSDTQYF. The full variable domain, completed using reference TRBV25-1 and TRBJ2-3, is EADIYQTPRYLVIGTGKKITLECSQTMGHDKMYWYQQDPGMELHLIHYSYGVNSTEKGDLSSESTVSRIRTEHFPLTLESARPSHTSQYLCASSRPSGGSDTQYFGPGTRLTVL.

This clonotype was counted at least ten times. The chain employs TRBV29-1 and TRBJ2-1, with 10 bases identical to TRBD2. V shed 6 bases and J 0 bases; nucleotides not matched to a gene: 5. The germline V gene has CDR1 SQVTM and CDR2 ANQGSEA. The CDR3 extends over 15 amino acids. CDR3 sequence reads: CSVGLASSSYNEQFF. In nucleotides, the CDR3 is TGCAGCGTGGGACTAGCGTCGAGCTCCTACAATGAGCAGTTCTTC.

This clonotype was counted only a few times. V and J are TRBV6-1 and TRBJ1-5, with D uncertain. This CDR3 has 13 amino acids. The germline CDR1 and CDR2 sequences are MNHNS and SASEGT. Deletions cut 2 bases from V and 9 bases from J, with 11 bases between. The CDR3 region has the DNA TGTGCCAGCAGTGAAACCTCCGCGGGGCCCCAGCATTTT. Translated, it gives CASSETSAGPQHF.

The rearrangement uses TRBV20-1 and TRBJ2-7, with TRBD2 identical over 8 bases. V lost 6 bases, J lost 7 bases, and 11 bases stayed unmatched. The CDR3 covers 13 residues. Germline V gene data show CDR1 as DFQATT and CDR2 as SNEGSKA (reference sequence). CDR3 coding DNA: TGCAGTGCCGGGACTAGTGCCCGTGGAGAGCAGTACTTC. Amino acid sequence: CSAGTSARGEQYF.

The J gene is TRBJ1-1, the V gene TRBV7-9, with a weak D call TRBD1 (5 bases). The CDR3 is 12 residues long. V was cut by 1 base and J by 11 bases, with 11 bases left in between. Per germline, CDR1 SEHNR and CDR2 FQNEAQ (reference sequence). The CDR3 nucleotides read TGTGCCAGCAGCTTAGATGGGACTCACGCTTTCTTT. Translating it yields CASSLDGTHAFF.

This clonotype came up a few times. The chain couples TRBV7-2 to TRBJ2-1; 8 bases agree with TRBD2. The germline gives CDR1 SGHTA, CDR2 FQGNSA. This CDR3 comprises 16 residues. V shed 6 bases and J 0 bases; nucleotides not matched to a gene: 7. CDR3 nucleotides: TGTGCCAGCAGTCGAATTAGCGGGAACTCCTACAATGAGCAGTTCTTC. This gives the protein CASSRISGNSYNEQFF.

This clonotype turned up a few times. The chain employs TRBV3-1 and TRBJ2-2, with 9 bases identical to TRBD2. The germline CDR1 and CDR2 sequences are LGHDT and YNNKEL (reference sequence). The CDR3 sequence is 16 residues long. V was clipped by 6 bases and J by 1 base; unmatched bases: 6. This chain's CDR3 is CASRSTSGLNTGELFF. The CDR3 DNA is TGTGCCAGCAGGTCAACTAGCGGGTTGAACACCGGGGAGCTGTTTTTT.

This clonotype was seen repeatedly, ten times or more. V is TRBV12-3 or TRBV12-4 and J is TRBJ2-1; D call uncertain. The CDR3 has 12 residues. V was pared by 5 bases and J by 9 bases, with 11 bases between. The CDR3 nucleotides read TGTGCCAGCAGTCCCATTCCTGTTGAGCAGTTCTTC. This codes for CASSPIPVEQFF.

The table lists this clonotype with a few counts. The chain joins TRBV20-1 to TRBJ2-5; 7 nucleotides line up with TRBD2. Trimming removed 2 bases from V and 2 bases from J; junction bases left unmatched: 14. This CDR3 contains 17 residues. Germline CDR1 reads DFQATT; CDR2 reads SNEGSKA (reference sequence). The CDR3 sequence is CSARSLGGDVIQETQYF. CDR3 DNA: TGCAGTGCTAGAAGCCTGGGGGGGGACGTTATTCAAGAGACCCAGTACTTC.

This clonotype has more than one count but fewer than ten. V is TRBV5-1 and J is TRBJ2-3; TRBD1 might be the D (6 bases). This CDR3 region has 14 residues. Trimming cost V 3 bases and J 4 bases, with 12 bases left between them. Germline loops: CDR1 SGHRS, CDR2 YFSETQ. In DNA, the CDR3 is TGCGCCAGCAGCTATTCCGGACAGCCAGATACGCAGTATTTT. Encoded protein: CASSYSGQPDTQYF. The whole variable domain, remainder taken from reference TRBV5-1 and TRBJ2-3, is KAGVTQTPRYLIKTRGQQVTLSCSPISGHRSVSWYQQTPGQGLQFLFEYFSETQRNKGNFPGRFSGRQFSNSRSEMNVSTLELGDSALYLCASSYSGQPDTQYFGPGTRLTVL.

This clonotype was seen more than once but under ten times. The chain joins TRBV20-1 to TRBJ2-2; D might be TRBD1 (6 bases). The CDR3 extends over 16 amino acids. The germline V and J ends were trimmed by 3 bases and 0 bases, with 14 bases remaining between them. Germline loops: CDR1 DFQATT, CDR2 SNEGSKA (reference sequence). As DNA, the CDR3 is TGCAGTGCTAGGGCCTCCGGGACATCGAACACCGGGGAGCTGTTTTTT. It translates to CSARASGTSNTGELFF.

The rearrangement links TRBV4-1 to TRBJ1-6; D remains unclear. Germline V gene lookup returns CDR1 MGHRA and CDR2 YSYEKL. The V and J ends lost 0 bases and 13 bases respectively, with 13 bases between them. This CDR3 region has 14 residues. The CDR3 reads CASSQESLDTPLHF. The CDR3 DNA follows: TGCGCCAGCAGCCAAGAGAGCCTGGATACGCCCCTCCACTTT.

On this clonotype: Mismatch with germline at one junction end may stem from a read error. This chain connects TRBV7-8 to TRBJ2-1; 11 bases are a match to TRBD2. The CDR3 loop spans 16 amino acids. CDR1 is SGHVS, CDR2 FQNEAQ, per germline. The CDR3 sequence is CASSLSGRASHNEQFF. The CDR3 DNA reads TGTGCCAGCAGCCTTAGCGGGAGGGCCTCCCACAATGAGCAGTTCTTC. Using reference TRBV7-8 and TRBJ2-1 for the parts outside the CDR3, the full variable domain is GAGVSQSPRYKVAKRGQDVALRCDPISGHVSLFWYQQALGQGPEFLTYFQNEAQLDKSGLPSDRFFAERPEGSVSTLKIQRTQQEDSAVYLCASSLSGRASHNEQFFGPGTRLTVL.